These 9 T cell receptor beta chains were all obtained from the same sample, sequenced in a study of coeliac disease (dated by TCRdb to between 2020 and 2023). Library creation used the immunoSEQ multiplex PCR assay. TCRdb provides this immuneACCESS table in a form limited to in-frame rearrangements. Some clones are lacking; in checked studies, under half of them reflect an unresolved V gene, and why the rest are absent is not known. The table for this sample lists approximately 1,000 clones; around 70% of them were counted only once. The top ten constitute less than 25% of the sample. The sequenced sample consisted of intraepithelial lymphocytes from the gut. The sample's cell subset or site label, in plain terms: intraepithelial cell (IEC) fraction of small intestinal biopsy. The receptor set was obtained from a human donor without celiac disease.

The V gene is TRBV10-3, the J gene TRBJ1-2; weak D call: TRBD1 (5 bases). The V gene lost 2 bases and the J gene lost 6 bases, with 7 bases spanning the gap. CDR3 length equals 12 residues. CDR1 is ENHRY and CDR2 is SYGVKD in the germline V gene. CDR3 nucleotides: TGTGCCATCAGTGAGGGGGCGGATGGCTACACCTTC. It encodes CAISEGADGYTF.

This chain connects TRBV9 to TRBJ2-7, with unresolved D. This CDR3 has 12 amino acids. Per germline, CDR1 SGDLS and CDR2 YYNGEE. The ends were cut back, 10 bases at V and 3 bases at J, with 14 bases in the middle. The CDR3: CAAPDKIYEQYF. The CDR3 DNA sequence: TGTGCCGCCCCCGACAAGATCTACGAGCAGTACTTC.

The chain's CDR3 is CASSQSPGGLAGTDTQYF. The DNA for the CDR3 is TGCGCCAGCAGCCAATCCCCCGGTGGGCTAGCGGGAACAGATACGCAGTATTTT. The J gene is TRBJ2-3, the V gene TRBV4-1; 9 positions match TRBD2. This CDR3 is 18 amino acids long. V dropped 2 bases and J dropped 3; count of bases not matched to a gene: 12. The germline gives CDR1 MGHRA, CDR2 YSYEKL.

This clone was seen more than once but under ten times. As DNA, the CDR3 is TGTGCCAGCAGCCAAAGGCGACTAGCGGGAACCAGGTTAAGCACAGATACGCAGTATTTT. This encodes CASSQRRLAGTRLSTDTQYF. The chain links TRBV14 to TRBJ2-3; TRBD2 matches 11 bases. CDR3 size: 20 residues. Germline-derived CDR1 and CDR2 are SGHDN and FVKESK. V was pared by 2 bases and J by 0 bases, with 13 bases of the junction left unmatched.

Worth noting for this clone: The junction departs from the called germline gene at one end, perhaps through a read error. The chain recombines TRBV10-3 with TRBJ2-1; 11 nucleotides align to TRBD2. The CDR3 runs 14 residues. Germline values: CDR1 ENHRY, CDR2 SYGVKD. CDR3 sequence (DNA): TGTGCCATCAGTGAGGCGACTAGCGGGACCTTTGGGCTCTTC. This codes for CAISEATSGTFGLF.

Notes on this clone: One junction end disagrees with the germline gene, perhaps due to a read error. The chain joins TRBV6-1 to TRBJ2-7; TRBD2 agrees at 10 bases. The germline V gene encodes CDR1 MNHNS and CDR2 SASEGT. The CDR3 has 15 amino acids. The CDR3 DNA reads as TGTGCCAGCATAGACACTAGCGGGGTCACCTACGCGCAGTACTTC. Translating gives CASIDTSGVTYAQYF.

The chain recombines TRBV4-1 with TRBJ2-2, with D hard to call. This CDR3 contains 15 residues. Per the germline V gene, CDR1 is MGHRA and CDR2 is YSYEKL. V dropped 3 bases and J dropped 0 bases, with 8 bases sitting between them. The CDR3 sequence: CASSHYSSNTGELFF. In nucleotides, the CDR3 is TGCGCCAGCAGCCATTACAGCTCGAACACCGGGGAGCTGTTTTTT.

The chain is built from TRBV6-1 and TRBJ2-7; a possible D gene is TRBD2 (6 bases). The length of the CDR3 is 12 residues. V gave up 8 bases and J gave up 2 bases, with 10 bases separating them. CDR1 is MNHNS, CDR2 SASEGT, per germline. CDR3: CASRTGAYEQYF. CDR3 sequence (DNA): TGTGCCAGCCGGACGGGGGCCTACGAGCAGTACTTC.

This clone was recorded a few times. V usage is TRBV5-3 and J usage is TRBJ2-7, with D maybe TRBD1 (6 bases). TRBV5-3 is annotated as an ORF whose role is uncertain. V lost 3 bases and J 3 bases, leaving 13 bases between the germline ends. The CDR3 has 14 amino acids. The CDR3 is CARSWRRGDYEQYF. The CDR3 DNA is TGTGCCAGAAGCTGGCGCAGGGGCGACTACGAGCAGTACTTC.